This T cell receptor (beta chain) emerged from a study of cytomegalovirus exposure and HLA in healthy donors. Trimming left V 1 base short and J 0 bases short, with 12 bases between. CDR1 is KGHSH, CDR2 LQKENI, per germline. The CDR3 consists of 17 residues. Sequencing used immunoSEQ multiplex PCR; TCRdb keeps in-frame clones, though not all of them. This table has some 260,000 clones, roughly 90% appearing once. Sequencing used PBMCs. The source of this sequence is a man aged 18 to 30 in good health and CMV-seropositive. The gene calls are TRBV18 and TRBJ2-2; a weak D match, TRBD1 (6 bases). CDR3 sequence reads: CASSPLSTGSNTGELFF. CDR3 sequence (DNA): TGTGCCAGCTCACCACTATCCACAGGGTCGAACACCGGGGAGCTGTTTTTT.